This T cell receptor (beta chain) was obtained from a study of shared clonotypes between healthy human individuals. Study-level points and caveats: Among the subsets, naive ones generally showed larger estimated richness than memory ones. Compared with clonotypes that all four donors shared, non-shared clonotypes had lower generation probabilities.

The CDR3 is 16 residues long. In germline, CDR1 is LNHDA, CDR2 SQIVND (reference sequence). The V gene lost 4 bases and the J gene lost 2 bases, with 14 bases spanning the gap. Sequencing was performed with immunoSEQ multiplex PCR; in TCRdb, only in-frame clones are kept and a portion is missing. The sample yields about 2,500,000 clones, around nine tenths seen once. As regards this clone: Antigen unknown.

The specimen sequenced was naive CD4+ T cells sorted from blood. Subset given: CD45RA+ positively selected. The sequence came from a man aged 18 to 29 in good health. This chain links TRBV19 with TRBJ2-2; D perhaps matches TRBD2 (5 bases). The CDR3 is CASSTQGGLNTGELFF. CDR3 sequence (DNA): TGTGCCAGTAGTACCCAAGGCGGGCTCAACACCGGGGAGCTGTTTTTT.